The T cell receptor (beta chain) under discussion was sequenced for a study of cytomegalovirus exposure and HLA in healthy donors (dated by TCRdb to 2015 to 2018). In the study overall: An earlier analysis of some 600 of the donors reported about 260 Gb of sequence data and around 120 million unique TCR beta sequences obtained from about 180 million T cells. Besides the first cohort of roughly 660 subjects, a separate validation cohort made up of 90 to 150 different subjects was used. The study was designed to test whether signatures of past pathogen exposure could be identified by cataloging public T cell receptors. To predict cytomegalovirus infection status, the study combined high-throughput TCR immunosequencing, statistical association of individual TCRs with disease status, and machine learning. Donor age, sex, ethnicity and CMV serostatus were compiled alongside the repertoire data. Rather than using new phenotypic data, the later analysis identified candidate immune exposures from TCR beta sequences and from how often those sequences occurred across donors. To decide whether each TCR beta V gene segment behaved as functional or pseudogenic, an earlier analysis of nearly 600 of the donors relied on high-throughput TCR beta sequencing. Every repertoire in the discovery cohort had been generated on one and the same sequencing platform. Of the roughly 400 genotyped donors, 65% to 90% fell in the genetic ancestry cluster associated with self-reported Caucasian donors. Approximately 300 gigabases of sequencing data and tens of millions of unique TCR sequences were included in an early release covering under 650 HLA-typed donors. Across approximately 400 genotyped donors of the cohort, an average of about 240,000 unique TCR beta nucleotide sequences per donor were sequenced, and approximately 19% of those sequences were non-productive. The study profiled the T cell repertoires of under 700 subjects by immunosequencing and related them to cytomegalovirus serostatus. The number of donors typed differed by locus, with about 620-630 for A, B, C, DRB1 and DQB1, around 560 for DQA1, 600 to 610 for DPA1, and 472 for DPB1. In a later genetic analysis, genome-wide SNP genotypes for about three fifths of the roughly 670 donors were used, and that subset was treated as a discovery cohort. Because of strong linkage in the cohort, five DR-DQ haplotypes were treated as single units for association and clustering. HLA typing included class I and class II loci at four-digit resolution. To study patterns of TCR occurrence, a later analysis re-analyzed previously published TCR beta repertoires from 666 donors and added high-resolution HLA genotyping. Results the study describes overall, beyond this receptor: In an earlier analysis of some 500 of the donors, most TCR beta V segments appeared in productive rearrangements about 90% or about 30% of the time, broadly matching IMGT annotations. A group of highly shared sequence variants was considered likely to be a technical artifact of the sequencing pipeline. In a later analysis, several top co-occurrence clusters were reported to appear linked to parvovirus B19, influenza, CMV and Epstein-Barr virus. An association between a missense DCLRE1C variant and V-gene and J-gene trimming of TCR beta chains was found in a later genetic analysis and replicated in an independent cohort. The cohort was sequenced for TCR beta chains only, and without alpha or paired-chain data the features that could be detected were limited. The classifier was reported to diagnose cytomegalovirus status with high specificity and sensitivity in both the original cohort and the validation cohort. Correlated functional status among segregating V segments might be attributable to linkage disequilibrium, but an unknown experimental factor could not be ruled out. When HLA alleles, especially DR and DQ, strongly co-occurred, attributing TCR associations to individual alleles was difficult. According to a later analysis, TCR association rates differed among HLA loci, with DRB1 alleles showing the most associated TCRs and HLA-C alleles showing the fewest. Because HLA typing was missing for some donors at each locus, association tests included only the typed subset. A later genetic analysis reported fewer N-insertions in productive TCRs among donors in an Asian-associated ancestry cluster than the roughly 700-donor mean. In a later analysis, 16,951 TCR beta sequences were associated with specific HLA alleles at a false discovery rate of 0.05. The authors suggested that the approach could potentially be generalized to other disease states and immunological phenotypes. A total of 164 TCR beta chains were listed by the study as associated with cytomegalovirus. For the cohort, immune exposure information was limited to CMV serostatus. While some public TCRs were present in many individuals, most TCR sequences turned up only very rarely across donors. In a later analysis, HLA-associated TCR beta chains showed more clonal expansion and lower generation probabilities than non-associated chains that were equally common. A further reported finding was that TCR beta sequences accurately predicted the HLA-A and HLA-B alleles for most subjects in the first cohort. A few of the identified cytomegalovirus-associated TCR beta chains were confirmed in vitro to be specific for cytomegalovirus antigens. A later analysis found that most CMV-associated TCR beta chains appeared HLA-restricted, with HLA associations seemingly driven largely by CMV exposure. Over 15 rarely observed V segments, including chromosome 9 orphons, were excluded from the earlier analysis of almost 600 of the donors because counts were too low. The presence/absence analyses assumed that sequencing depth was roughly uniform across donors, and that assumption may not be true.

A word on this clone: Its antigen remains unidentified. There are no base qualities to consult, and no much larger clone falls within one base.

The library was obtained by the immunoSEQ multiplex PCR assay. For the multiplex PCR, a mixture combining 60 forward primers for TCR Vbeta segments and 13 reverse primers for TCR Jbeta segments was used. A multiplex PCR assay on genomic DNA amplified the CDR3 region of rearranged TCR beta genes. The amplified TCR beta libraries were sequenced on the Illumina HiSeq System as 87-base-pair reads. Turning to the authors' computational methods: In a later analysis, 80 million or so unique TCR beta chains were counted across the 500 to 850 repertoires, and approximately 9.9 million of these chains were shared by at least two donors. Raw reads were error-corrected and collapsed into unique sequences with a nearest-neighbor algorithm that merged closely related sequences to remove PCR and sequencing errors. CDR3 sequences were aligned to IMGT reference sequences to assign V, D and J gene segments. For a sequence to be retained, a match of at least six nucleotides to both a V gene segment and a J gene segment was required. A rearrangement was called productive if the CDR3 had no stop codons and remained in frame with V and J, and every other rearrangement was called non-productive. Following IMGT convention, CDR3 was defined as the stretch from the second conserved V-encoded cysteine to the conserved J-encoded phenylalanine. The earlier analysis of 587 of the donors excluded sequences that lacked an unambiguous match to a single V gene segment. An earlier analysis of 500 to 600 of the donors classified V segments as functional when productive rearrangements were above 56.7% and as segregating when the standard deviation between donors was above 5%. A statistical classification framework was developed to diagnose cytomegalovirus status using the catalog of TCR beta chain sequences. In a later analysis, V and J genes were assigned by comparing TCR nucleotide sequences against IMGT/GENE-DB human TR gene sequences. A later analysis assigned CDR3 sequences and most-parsimonious VDJ recombination scenarios with the TCRdist pipeline. In a later analysis, every TCR beta chain was defined by the combination of its CDR3 amino acid sequence and its V-gene family, and reads without a unique V-gene family were dropped. As a way to deal with suspected cross-contamination and a sequencing artifact, a later analysis dropped 450 to 600 nucleotide sequences that were highly shared and had low generation probability. For each public chain, a later analysis derived a clonal expansion index from normalized ranks of inferred template counts within each repertoire. Generation probabilities in a later analysis came from a VDJ recombination model fitted to out-of-frame rearrangements, and those results were checked against IGoR. A later analysis scored TCR-TCR, TCR-HLA and TCR-CMV co-occurrence with hypergeometric tests, applying a repertoire-size bias correction to TCR pairs. In a later analysis, false discovery rates were estimated by permuting HLA or CMV assignments 20 times. In a later analysis, co-occurring TCRs were grouped using DBSCAN, with TCRdist sequence similarity added in when clustering inside HLA-allele-positive subsets. Repertoires with fewer than 30,000 or more than 120,000 public chains were left out of co-occurrence clustering, as were a few repertoires with anomalous nucleotide sharing. Here the immuneACCESS table is served through TCRdb, limited to in-frame sequences with V and J called. Missing clones are a known gap in these copies; in checked studies unresolved V genes cover under half, and the rest lacks a known reason. Clone size and the V and J calls come from that table; the DNA yielded D and trimming. In this sample the table shows approximately 200,000 clones, about 80% of which occur a single time. The ten largest clones add up to about a sixth of the sample.

The cohort was made up of 650 to 700 healthy bone marrow donors. At the time of sampling, all cohort members were nominally healthy, though unrecorded immune exposures were likely present. The donor was CMV seronegative and belonged to the group of 380 or so seronegative cohort members. Every donor gave a peripheral blood sample, and the peripheral blood mononuclear cells from that sample were used for TCR beta sequencing. Genomic DNA was extracted from the blood cell samples with the Qiagen DNeasy Blood Extraction Kit. The sequencing sample was made of PBMCs. The receptor was isolated from a man in his forties in good health and CMV-seronegative.

The DNA sequence is as follows: TGTGCCAGTAGTAAGGTCCGGACTGCAACTAATGAAAAACTGTTTTTT. It encodes CASSKVRTATNEKLFF. Recombination joined TRBV19 with TRBJ1-4; there is no confident call for the D gene. The CDR3 measures 16 amino acids from cysteine to phenylalanine. Here the CDR3 DNA is all that survives: 48 bases in frame from base 1. Trimming takes 4 bases from V and 0 bases from J, and the germline ends sit 12 bases apart. In the germline V gene (reference sequence), CDR1 corresponds to LNHDA and CDR2 to SQIVND.